Sequencing of this T cell receptor (beta chain) was carried out in a study of cytomegalovirus exposure and HLA in healthy donors. Turning to the study itself: Earlier work reported roughly 120 million unique TCR beta sequences from about 200 million T cells. Study-level points and caveats: Analyses of presence/absence relied on an assumption of roughly uniform sequencing depth across donors.

As regards this clone: The target antigen is unknown.

In germline, CDR1 is MNHEY, CDR2 SVGAGI. After removal of 6 bases from V and 3 bases from J, the junction contained 6 bases not matched to a gene. CDR3 size: 15 residues. The PCR ran on 60 Vbeta and 13 Jbeta primers. Assay used: immunoSEQ multiplex PCR; TCRdb lists only in-frame clones, some missing. The sample gives 55,000 to 80,000 clones, around four fifths of which show up once; about 8.8% is in the top ten. The clonotype was recovered from a man aged 35-49 years in good health and CMV-seronegative. This rearrangement joins TRBV6-5 to TRBJ2-2; TRBD2 agrees at 8 bases. Specimen: PBMCs. The DNA for the CDR3 is TGTGCCAGCAGACGACCGGGACTAGACACCGGGGAGCTGTTTTTT. This translates into CASRRPGLDTGELFF.